The T cell receptor (beta chain) under discussion was sequenced for a study of cytomegalovirus exposure and HLA in healthy donors. General observations from the study: It was reportedly the case that the classifier diagnosed cytomegalovirus status with high specificity and sensitivity.

Comments on this clone: Its matching antigen is unknown.

Sequenced by immunoSEQ multiplex PCR; TCRdb stores in-frame clones only, minus some. The sample records fewer than 150,000 clones, more than 75% being singletons. The sample taken for sequencing was PBMCs. The clonotype comes from a man younger than 35 in good health and CMV-seronegative.

This CDR3 is CASSLADFTEAFF. CDR3 DNA: TGTGCCAGCAGTCTCGCCGACTTCACTGAAGCTTTCTTT. V usage is TRBV27 and J usage is TRBJ1-1; D unclear. The CDR3 extends over 13 amino acids. V lost 5 bases and J lost 4, with 11 bases in between. Germline V gene data show CDR1 as MNHEY and CDR2 as SMNVEV (reference sequence).